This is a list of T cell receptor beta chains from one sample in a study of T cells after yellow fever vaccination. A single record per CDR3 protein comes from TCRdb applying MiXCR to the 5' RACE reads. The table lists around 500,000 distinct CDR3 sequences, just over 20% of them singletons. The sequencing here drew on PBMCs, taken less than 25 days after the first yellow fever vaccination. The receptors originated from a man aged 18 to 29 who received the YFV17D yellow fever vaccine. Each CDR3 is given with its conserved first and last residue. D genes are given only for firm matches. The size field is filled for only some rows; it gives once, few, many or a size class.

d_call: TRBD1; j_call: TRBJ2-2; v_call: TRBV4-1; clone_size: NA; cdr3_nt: TGCGCCAGCAGCCAGAAAGGACAGGGGGCACCCGGGGAGCTGTTTTTT; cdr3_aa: CASSQKGQGAPGELFF
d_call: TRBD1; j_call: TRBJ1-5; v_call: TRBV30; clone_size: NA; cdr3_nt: TGTGCCTGGAGTGGGGACAGTAACAATCAGCCCCAGCATTTT; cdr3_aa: CAWSGDSNNQPQHF
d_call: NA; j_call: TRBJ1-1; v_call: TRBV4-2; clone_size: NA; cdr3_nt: TGTGCCAGCAGCCGAGGGGGGGGCAGCCCCCCCGGGACGAACACTGAAGCTTTCTTT; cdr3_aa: CASSRGGGSPPGTNTEAFF
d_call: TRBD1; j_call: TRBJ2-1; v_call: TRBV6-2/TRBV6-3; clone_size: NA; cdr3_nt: TGTGCCACCGACGACAGGGTTAATGAGCAGTTCTTC; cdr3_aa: CATDDRVNEQFF
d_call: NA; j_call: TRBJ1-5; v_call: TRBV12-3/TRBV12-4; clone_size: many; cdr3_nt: TGTGCCAGCAGTTTAGCTGGCACGCAGCCCCAGCATTTT; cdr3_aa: CASSLAGTQPQHF
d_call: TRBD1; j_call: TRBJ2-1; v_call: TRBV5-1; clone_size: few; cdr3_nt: TGCGCCAGCAGGGGGACAGGGAGCGTAGATGAGCAGTTCTTC; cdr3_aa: CASRGTGSVDEQFF
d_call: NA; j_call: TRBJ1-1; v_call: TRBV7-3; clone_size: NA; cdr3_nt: TGTGCCAGCAGCTTAGGGTTCGGCGGCGGCAGACGCCGGGCCACTGAAGCTTTCTTT; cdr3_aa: CASSLGFGGGRRRATEAFF
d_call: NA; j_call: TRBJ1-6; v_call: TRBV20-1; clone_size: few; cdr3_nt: TGCAGTGCTAGTGTGGCCAATTCACCCCTCCACTTT; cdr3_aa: CSASVANSPLHF
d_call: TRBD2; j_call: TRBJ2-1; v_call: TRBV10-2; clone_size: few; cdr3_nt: TGCGCCAGCTCCCCGGGAGGGCCGCCTTTAGAGCAGTTCTTC; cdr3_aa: CASSPGGPPLEQFF
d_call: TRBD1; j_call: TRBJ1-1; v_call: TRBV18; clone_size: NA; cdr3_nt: TGTGCCAGCTCACCAACGGACAGGGAGAACACTGAAGCTTTCTTT; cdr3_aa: CASSPTDRENTEAFF
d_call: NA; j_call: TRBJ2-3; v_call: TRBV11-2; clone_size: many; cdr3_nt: TGTGCCAGCAGCCTCCTAGTAGATACGCAGTATTTT; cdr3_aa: CASSLLVDTQYF
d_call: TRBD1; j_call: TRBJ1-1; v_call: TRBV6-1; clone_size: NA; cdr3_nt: TGTGCCAGCAGCCCCGGAATAGGGGGCGGCACTGAAGCTTTCTTT; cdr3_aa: CASSPGIGGGTEAFF
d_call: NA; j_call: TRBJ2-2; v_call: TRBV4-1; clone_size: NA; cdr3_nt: TGCGCCAGCAGCCCCAACTCACTAGGTTGGGAGCTGTTTTTT; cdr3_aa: CASSPNSLGWELFF
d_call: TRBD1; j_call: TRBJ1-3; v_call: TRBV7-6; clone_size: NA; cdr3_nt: TGTGCCAGCAGCCGAGACAGGGGGAGTGGAAACACCATATATTTT; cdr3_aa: CASSRDRGSGNTIYF
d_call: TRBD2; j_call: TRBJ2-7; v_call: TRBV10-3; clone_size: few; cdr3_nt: TGTGCCACCGCCCAGGGACTAGCGGGAGAGCAGTACTTC; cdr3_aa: CATAQGLAGEQYF
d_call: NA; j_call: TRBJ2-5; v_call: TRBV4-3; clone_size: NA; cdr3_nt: TGCGCCAGCAGCCAAGACCCGGCCGCGGTGGAGACCCAGTACTTC; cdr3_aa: CASSQDPAAVETQYF
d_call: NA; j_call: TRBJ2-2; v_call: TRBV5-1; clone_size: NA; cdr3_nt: TGCGCCAGCAGCTTGGACCCCCCCCCCGGGGAGCTGTTTTTT; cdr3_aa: CASSLDPPPGELFF
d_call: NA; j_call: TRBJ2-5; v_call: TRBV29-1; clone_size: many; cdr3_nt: TGCAGCGTTGAAGATAGGTCTCGAGGGACCCAGTACTTC; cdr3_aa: CSVEDRSRGTQYF
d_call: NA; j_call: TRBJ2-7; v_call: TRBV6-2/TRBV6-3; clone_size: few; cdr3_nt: TGTGCCAGCAGCGACCCGGTTTCACGGCCGTTCTCCTACGAGCAGTACTTC; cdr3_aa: CASSDPVSRPFSYEQYF
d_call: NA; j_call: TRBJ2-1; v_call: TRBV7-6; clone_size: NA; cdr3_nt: TGTGCCAGCAGCTTTTTAGGGTTCAATATTGGCGAGCAGTTCTTC; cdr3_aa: CASSFLGFNIGEQFF
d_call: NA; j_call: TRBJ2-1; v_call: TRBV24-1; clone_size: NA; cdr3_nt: TGTGCCACCAGTGATCACAATGAGCAGTTCTTC; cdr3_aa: CATSDHNEQFF
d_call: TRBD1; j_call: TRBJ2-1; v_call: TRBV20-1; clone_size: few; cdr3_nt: TGCAGTGCTAGAGTGGCAGGGGGCGCCTACAATGAGCAGTTCTTC; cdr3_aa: CSARVAGGAYNEQFF
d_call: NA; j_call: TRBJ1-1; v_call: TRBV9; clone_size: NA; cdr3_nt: TGTGCCAGCAGCTCACAACTAGACATGAACACTGAAGCTTTCTTT; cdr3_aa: CASSSQLDMNTEAFF
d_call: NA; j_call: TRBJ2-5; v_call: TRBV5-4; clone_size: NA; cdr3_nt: TGTGCCAGCAGCTTGGCGACGGATGGGGAGACCCAGTACTTC; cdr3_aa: CASSLATDGETQYF
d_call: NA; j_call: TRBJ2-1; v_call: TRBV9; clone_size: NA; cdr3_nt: TGTGCCAGCAGCAGAACGAACAATGAGCAGTTCTTC; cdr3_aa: CASSRTNNEQFF
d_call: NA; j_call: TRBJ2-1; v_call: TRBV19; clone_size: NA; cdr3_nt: TGTGCCAGTAGTATAGATACGACCCTGAATTATGAGCAGTTCTTC; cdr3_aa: CASSIDTTLNYEQFF
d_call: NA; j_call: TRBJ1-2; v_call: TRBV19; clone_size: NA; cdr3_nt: TGTGCCAGTAGTATTTCCCGGCTCACGGGCTACACCTTC; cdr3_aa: CASSISRLTGYTF
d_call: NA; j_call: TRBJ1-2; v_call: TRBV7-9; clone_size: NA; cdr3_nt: TGTGCCAGCAGTACAATGGGGTTGTCCCTTGGTTACACCTTC; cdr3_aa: CASSTMGLSLGYTF
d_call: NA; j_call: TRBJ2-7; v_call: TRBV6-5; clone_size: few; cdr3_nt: TGTGCCAGCAGTTACGTTGGCGTCGGTAACTACGAACAGTACTTC; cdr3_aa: CASSYVGVGNYEQYF
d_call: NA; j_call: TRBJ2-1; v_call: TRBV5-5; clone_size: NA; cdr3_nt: TGTGCCAGCAGCTTGTACGGGGGGACAAGCTCCTACAATGAGCAGTTCTTC; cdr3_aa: CASSLYGGTSSYNEQFF
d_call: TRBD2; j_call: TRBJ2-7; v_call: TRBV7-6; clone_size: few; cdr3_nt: TGTGCCAGCAGCTTAGCGCAGGGCGGGGGATACTCCTACGAGCAGTACTTC; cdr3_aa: CASSLAQGGGYSYEQYF
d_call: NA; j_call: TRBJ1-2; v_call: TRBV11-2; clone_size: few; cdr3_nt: TGTGCCAGCAGCTTGAGGGGGAGTCTAAGGAGCTACACCTTC; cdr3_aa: CASSLRGSLRSYTF